This T cell receptor beta chain was profiled in a study of control samples from healthy donors and cancer patients. The V end lost 3 bases, the J end lost 6 bases, and 12 bases lay between the germline ends. This CDR3 has 14 amino acids. Germline V CDR1 and CDR2: LGHDT, YNNKEL (reference sequence). Some clones are missing from TCRdb's copy, which holds only in-frame ones; the method was immunoSEQ multiplex PCR. This sample has 90,000 to 100,000 clones, with about 88% found just once. The sample taken for sequencing was blood. This clonotype originated in a woman aged 70-85 years in good health. The chain uses TRBV3-1 (or the pseudogene TRBV3-2) and TRBJ1-5; TRBD1 might be the D (5 bases). The CDR3 loop reads CASSQFTGGQPQHF. The CDR3 coding sequence is TGTGCCAGCAGCCAGTTTACAGGCGGTCAGCCCCAGCATTTT.